This entry concerns a single T cell receptor beta chain. These data come from a study of shared clonotypes between healthy human individuals. Produced via immunoSEQ multiplex PCR; TCRdb's table is partial and in-frame only. The sample holds around 1.9 million clones, around 93% seen once. Germline CDR1 is SGHDT and CDR2 is YYEEEE. Trimming cost V 0 bases and J 10 bases; bases outside gene matches: 14. The CDR3 is 17 amino acids. Naive CD8 cells lacked CD45RO, underwent positive selection for CCR7 and left out terminally differentiated effector memory CD45RA+ cells. This rearrangement joins TRBV5-6 to TRBJ2-1; 9 nucleotides match TRBD2. This clonotype was sampled from a man younger than 35 in good health. Some clones in this sample may be carry-over from other donors' samples. Sequenced material: naive CD8+ T cells from PBMCs. CDR3 sequence reads: CASSLALAGWDRGEQFF. In DNA form, the CDR3 reads TGTGCCAGCAGCTTGGCTCTAGCGGGATGGGATCGGGGGGAGCAGTTCTTC.